The next 8 T cell receptor beta chains were all read from a single sample in a study of T cell clonality in common variable immunodeficiency. The method was immunoSEQ multiplex PCR; TCRdb's version includes in-frame clones alone and lacks a portion of them. The sample has 30,000 or so clones, none seen only once. Sequencing was done on a sample of peripheral blood mononuclear cells. The source is a person aged 18 to 75 in good health.

The sample holds many counts of this clone. The missing CDR3 end, 3 residues past where the read stops, is filled in from the germline J gene. The chain employs TRBV2 and TRBJ1-2; D possibly corresponds to TRBD1 (6 bases). Trimming took 3 bases from V and 6 from J, leaving 14 bases between them. The germline V gene has CDR1 SNHLY and CDR2 FYNNEI. This CDR3 is built from 14 residues. CDR3 DNA, as far as it was read: TGTGCCAGCAGTGAGGGGGGGGGCGGGGATGGC. It codes for CASSEGGGGDG. The entire CDR3 reads CASSEGGGGDGYTF. The variable domain in full, completed from reference TRBV2 and TRBJ1-2, reads EPEVTQTPSHQVTQMGQEVILRCVPISNHLYFYWYRQILGQKVEFLVSFYNNEISEKSEIFDDQFSVERPDGSNFTLKIRSTKLEDSAMYFCASSEGGGGDGYTFGSGTRLTVV.

This clone was found many times. The read ends 3 residues early relative to the CDR3; the germline J gene fills the gap. The chain couples TRBV7-2 to TRBJ1-2; D is unresolved. V was cut by 1 base and J by 3 bases, with 12 bases left in between. The germline V gene has CDR1 SGHTA and CDR2 FQGNSA. The CDR3 runs 15 residues. This chain's CDR3 is CASSLGGREDYGYTF. The sequenced CDR3 bases are TGTGCCAGCAGCTTAGGCGGGAGGGAGGACTATGGC. Filled out from reference TRBV7-2 and TRBJ1-2, the complete variable domain reads GAGVSQSPSNKVTEKGKDVELRCDPISGHTALYWYRQSLGQGLEFLIYFQGNSAPDKSGLPSDRFSAERTGGSVSTLTIQRTQQEDSAVYLCASSLGGREDYGYTFGSGTRLTVV.

The table lists this clone with many counts. From the germline J gene comes the end of the CDR3, since the read stops 3 residues before it. The genes are TRBV5-1 and TRBJ2-3; D call uncertain. Germline V CDR1 and CDR2: SGHRS, YFSETQ. The length of the CDR3 is 11 residues. Trimming took 5 bases from V and 4 from J, leaving 5 bases between them. The covered CDR3 bases are TGCGCCAGCAGGTCCGCAGATACG. Amino acids: CASRSADT. From start to end, the CDR3 is CASRSADTQYF.

This clone has a count of ten or more. The read terminates 3 residues ahead of where the CDR3 ends, so the germline J gene completes it. V gene TRBV20-1 combines with J gene TRBJ1-1, with unresolved D. The CDR3 loop spans 15 amino acids. V was trimmed by 0 bases and J by 3 bases, leaving 14 bases between them. From germline, CDR1 is DFQATT and CDR2 SNEGSKA (reference sequence). This CDR3 reads CSARDNGVSDTEAFF. The CDR3 DNA, read in part, is TGCAGTGCTAGAGATAACGGGGTTTCGGACACTGAA.

This clone has at least ten counts. At one boundary the junction diverges from the germline segment, which might be a read error. With the read ending 3 residues before the CDR3 end, the germline J gene is used to fill in that end. V usage is TRBV5-1 and J usage is TRBJ2-7; D perhaps matches TRBD1 (6 bases). CDR1 is SGHRS and CDR2 is YFSETQ in the germline V gene. This CDR3 region has 12 residues. The CDR3 here is CANSLDRYEQYF. The covered CDR3 bases are TGCGCCAACAGCTTGGACAGATACGAG.

This clone was recorded many times. The sequence runs out 3 residues before the end of the CDR3; the remainder is reconstructed from the germline J gene. The V and J genes are TRBV6-2 or TRBV6-3 and TRBJ1-1; 8 bases map to TRBD1. Germline V gene sequence: CDR1 MNHEY, CDR2 SVGEGT. This CDR3 has 17 residues. V gave up 5 bases and J gave up 4 bases; unmatched junction bases: 15. The CDR3 bases that were read are TGTGCCAGCAGTAGGACAGGGTACGGCCTAACGGGCACTGAA. The encoded protein is CASSRTGYGLTGTE. The whole CDR3 sequence is CASSRTGYGLTGTEAFF.

The table lists this clone with many counts. The read ends 3 residues shy of where the CDR3 ends; the end is completed using the germline J gene. V and J are TRBV18 and TRBJ2-3; tentatively, D is TRBD2 (6 bases). The CDR3 runs to 16 residues. The V and J ends lost 2 bases and 0 bases respectively, with 12 bases between them. Per germline, CDR1 KGHSH and CDR2 LQKENI. CDR3 sequence reads: CASSPFYAGSTDTQYF. The sequenced CDR3 bases are TGTGCCAGCTCACCATTCTACGCGGGGAGCACAGATACG.

This clone was observed at least ten times. Coverage ceases 3 residues before the CDR3 finishes, and the germline J gene fills in the end. The V gene is TRBV7-9, the J gene TRBJ1-2; TRBD1 is a possible D gene (5 bases). Germline V gene lookup returns CDR1 SEHNR and CDR2 FQNEAQ (reference sequence). The CDR3 has 12 residues. V lost 4 bases and J 7 bases, leaving 10 bases between the germline ends. CDR3 protein: CASSSWDSGYTF. The covered CDR3 bases are TGTGCCAGCAGCTCCTGGGACTCTGGC.